This T cell receptor beta chain was recovered during a study of metastatic and nonmetastatic thyroid tumors. Study-level findings and limits: In both blood and tumor samples, TCR beta diversity was reported significantly higher for malignant than benign nodules.

TCRdb re-called clones via MiXCR from the PCR reads. The sample has 4,500 to 5,500 clones; around 21% are singletons. Concerning this clone: Its matching antigen is unknown.

Thyroid surgery was performed in patients who had received no treatment beforehand. The CDR3 length is 11 residues. Germline V CDR1 and CDR2: LGHDT, YNNKEL (reference sequence). The V gene lost 0 bases and the J gene lost 11 bases, with 5 bases spanning the gap. This TCR was recovered from a male donor with papillary thyroid cancer or a benign thyroid nodule (not recorded which). Some clones in this sample may be carry-over from other donors' samples. Sequencing was carried out using tumor tissue. This sequence joins TRBV3-1 and TRBJ2-1; D is unresolved. The CDR3 DNA reads as TGTGCCAGCAGCCAAGAGGGAAAGCAGTTCTTC. Protein product: CASSQEGKQFF.